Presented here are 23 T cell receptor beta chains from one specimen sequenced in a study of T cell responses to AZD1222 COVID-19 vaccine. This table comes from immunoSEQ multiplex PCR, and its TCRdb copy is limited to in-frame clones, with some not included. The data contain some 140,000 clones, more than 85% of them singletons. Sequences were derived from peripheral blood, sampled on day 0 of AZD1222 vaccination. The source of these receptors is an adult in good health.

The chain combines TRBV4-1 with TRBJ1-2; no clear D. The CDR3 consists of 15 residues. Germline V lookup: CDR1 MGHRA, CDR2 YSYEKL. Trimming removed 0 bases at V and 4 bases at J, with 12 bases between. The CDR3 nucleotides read TGCGCCAGCAGCCAAGAATCGGCTGTTTCCTATGGCTACACCTTC. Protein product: CASSQESAVSYGYTF.

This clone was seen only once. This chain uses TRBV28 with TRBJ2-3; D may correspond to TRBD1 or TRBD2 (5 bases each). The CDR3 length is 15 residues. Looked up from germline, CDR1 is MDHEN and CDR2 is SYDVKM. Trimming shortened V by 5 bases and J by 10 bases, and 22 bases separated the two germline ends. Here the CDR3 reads CASSTIRDRFRAQYF. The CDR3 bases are TGTGCCAGCAGTACAATCCGGGACCGATTTCGGGCGCAGTATTTT.

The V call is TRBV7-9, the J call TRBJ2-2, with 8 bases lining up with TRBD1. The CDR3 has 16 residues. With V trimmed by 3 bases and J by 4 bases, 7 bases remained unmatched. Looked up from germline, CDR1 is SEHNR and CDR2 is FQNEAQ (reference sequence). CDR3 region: CASSLVTGVGTGELFF. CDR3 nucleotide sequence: TGTGCCAGCAGCTTGGTGACAGGGGTGGGCACCGGGGAGCTGTTTTTT.

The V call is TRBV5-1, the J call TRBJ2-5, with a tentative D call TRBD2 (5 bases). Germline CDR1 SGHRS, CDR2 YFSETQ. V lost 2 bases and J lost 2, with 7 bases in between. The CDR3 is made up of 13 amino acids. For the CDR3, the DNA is TGCGCCAGCAGCTTCAGAGGGCAAGAGACCCAGTACTTC. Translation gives CASSFRGQETQYF.

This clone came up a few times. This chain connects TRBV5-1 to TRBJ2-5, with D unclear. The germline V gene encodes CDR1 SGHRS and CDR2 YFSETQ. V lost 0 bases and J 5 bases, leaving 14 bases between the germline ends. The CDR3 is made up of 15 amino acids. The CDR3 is CASSLVANGRETQYF. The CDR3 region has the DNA TGCGCCAGCAGCTTGGTGGCTAACGGTCGGGAGACCCAGTACTTC.

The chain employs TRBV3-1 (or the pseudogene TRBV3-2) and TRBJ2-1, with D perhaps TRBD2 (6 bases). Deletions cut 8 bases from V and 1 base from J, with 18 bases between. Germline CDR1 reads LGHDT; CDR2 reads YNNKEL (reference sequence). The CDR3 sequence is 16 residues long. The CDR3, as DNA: TGTGCCAGCGGAAAAGGAACTAGCCTTTCCTACAATGAGCAGTTCTTC. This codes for CASGKGTSLSYNEQFF.

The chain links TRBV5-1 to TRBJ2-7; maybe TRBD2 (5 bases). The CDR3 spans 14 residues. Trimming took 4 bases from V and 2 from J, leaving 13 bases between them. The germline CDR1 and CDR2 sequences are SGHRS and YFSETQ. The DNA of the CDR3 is TGCGCCAGCAGCCCCCGGACTCCCACCTACGAGCAGTACTTC. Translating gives CASSPRTPTYEQYF.

CDR3 sequence (DNA): TGTGCCAGCAGTTCCGGACAGTACGACTATGGCTACACCTTC. Translating it yields CASSSGQYDYGYTF. The V call is TRBV6-5, the J call TRBJ1-2, with D possibly matching TRBD1 (6 bases). The CDR3 spans 14 residues. V lost 4 bases and J 3 bases, leaving 12 bases between the germline ends. Germline assignment: CDR1 MNHEY and CDR2 SVGAGI.

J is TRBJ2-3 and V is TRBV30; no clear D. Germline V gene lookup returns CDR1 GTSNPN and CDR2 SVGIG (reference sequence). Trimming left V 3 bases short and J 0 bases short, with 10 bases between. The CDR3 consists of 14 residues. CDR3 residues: CAWRPGSSTDTQYF. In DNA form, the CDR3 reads TGTGCCTGGAGACCCGGTTCTAGCACAGATACGCAGTATTTT. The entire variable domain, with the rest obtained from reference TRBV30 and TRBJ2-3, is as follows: SQTIHQWPATLVQPVGSPLSLECTVEGTSNPNLYWYRQAAGRGLQLLFYSVGIGQISSEVPQNLSASRPQDRQFILSSKKLLLSDSGFYLCAWRPGSSTDTQYFGPGTRLTVL.

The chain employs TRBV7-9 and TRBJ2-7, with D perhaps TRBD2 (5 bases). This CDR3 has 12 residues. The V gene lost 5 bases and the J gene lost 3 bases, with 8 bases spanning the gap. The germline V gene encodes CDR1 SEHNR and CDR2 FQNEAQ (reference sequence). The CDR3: CASSGRDYEQYF. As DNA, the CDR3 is TGTGCCAGCAGCGGCCGGGACTACGAGCAGTACTTC.

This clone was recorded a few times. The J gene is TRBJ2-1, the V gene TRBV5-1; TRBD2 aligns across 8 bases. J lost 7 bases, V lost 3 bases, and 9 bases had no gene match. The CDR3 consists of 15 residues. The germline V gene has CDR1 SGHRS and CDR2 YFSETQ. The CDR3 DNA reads TGCGCCAGCAGCTACGCTAGCGGGCGAGGGAATGAGCAGTTCTTC. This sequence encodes CASSYASGRGNEQFF. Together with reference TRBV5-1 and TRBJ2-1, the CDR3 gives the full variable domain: KAGVTQTPRYLIKTRGQQVTLSCSPISGHRSVSWYQQTPGQGLQFLFEYFSETQRNKGNFPGRFSGRQFSNSRSEMNVSTLELGDSALYLCASSYASGRGNEQFFGPGTRLTVL.

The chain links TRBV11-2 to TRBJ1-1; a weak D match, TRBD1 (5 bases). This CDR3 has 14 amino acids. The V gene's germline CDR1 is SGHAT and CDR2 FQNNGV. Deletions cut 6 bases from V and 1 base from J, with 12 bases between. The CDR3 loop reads CASRLSGGNTEAFF. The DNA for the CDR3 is TGTGCCAGCAGGCTATCTGGGGGGAACACTGAAGCTTTCTTT.

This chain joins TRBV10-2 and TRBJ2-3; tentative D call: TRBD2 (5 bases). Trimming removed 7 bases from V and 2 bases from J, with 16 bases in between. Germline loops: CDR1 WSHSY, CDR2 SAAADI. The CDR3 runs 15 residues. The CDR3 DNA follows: TGCGCCAGCAAGCAAGGAGCGGAACCCACAGATACGCAGTATTTT. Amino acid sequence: CASKQGAEPTDTQYF.

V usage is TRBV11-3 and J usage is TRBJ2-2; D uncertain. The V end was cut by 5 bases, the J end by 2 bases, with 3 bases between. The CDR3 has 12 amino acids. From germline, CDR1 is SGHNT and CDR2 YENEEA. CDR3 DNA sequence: TGTGCCAGCAGCACTAACACCGGGGAGCTGTTTTTT. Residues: CASSTNTGELFF.

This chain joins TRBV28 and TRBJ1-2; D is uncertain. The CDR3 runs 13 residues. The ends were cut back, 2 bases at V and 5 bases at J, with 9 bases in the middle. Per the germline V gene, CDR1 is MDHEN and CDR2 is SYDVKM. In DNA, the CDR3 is TGTGCCAGCAGTTTAGGGCAGACTTATGGCTACACCTTC. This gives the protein CASSLGQTYGYTF.

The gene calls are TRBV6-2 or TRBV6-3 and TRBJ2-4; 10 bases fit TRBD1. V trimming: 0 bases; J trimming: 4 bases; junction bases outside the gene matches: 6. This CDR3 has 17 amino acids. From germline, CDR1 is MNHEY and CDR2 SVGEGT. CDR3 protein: CASSYSKDRGEKNIQYF. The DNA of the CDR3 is TGTGCCAGCAGTTACTCAAAGGACAGGGGGGAAAAAAACATTCAGTACTTC.

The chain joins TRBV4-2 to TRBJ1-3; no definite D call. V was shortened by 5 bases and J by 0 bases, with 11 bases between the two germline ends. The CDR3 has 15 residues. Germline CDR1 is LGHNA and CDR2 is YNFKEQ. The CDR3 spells CASSTHQGSGNTIYF. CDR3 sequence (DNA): TGTGCCAGCAGCACACACCAAGGCTCTGGAAACACCATATATTTT.

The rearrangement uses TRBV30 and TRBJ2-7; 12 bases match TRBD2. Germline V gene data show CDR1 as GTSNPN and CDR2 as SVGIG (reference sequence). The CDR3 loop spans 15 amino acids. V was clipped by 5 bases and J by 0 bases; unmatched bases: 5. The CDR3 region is CAWWGLAGASYEQYF. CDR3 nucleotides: TGTGCCTGGTGGGGACTAGCGGGCGCCTCCTACGAGCAGTACTTC.

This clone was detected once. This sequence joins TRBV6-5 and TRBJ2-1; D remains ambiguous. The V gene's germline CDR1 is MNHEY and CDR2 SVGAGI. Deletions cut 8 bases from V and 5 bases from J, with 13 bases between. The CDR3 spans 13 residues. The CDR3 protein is CASVNPWDNEQFF. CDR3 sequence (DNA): TGTGCCAGCGTAAATCCGTGGGACAATGAGCAGTTCTTC.

The CDR3 sequence is CASAHGNTEAFF. The CDR3 DNA follows: TGTGCCAGTGCCCACGGGAACACTGAAGCTTTCTTT. This sequence joins TRBV19 and TRBJ1-1; D is uncertain. V lost 8 bases, J lost 1 base, and 8 bases lay in between. CDR1 and CDR2 from the germline V gene are LNHDA and SQIVND (reference sequence). CDR3 size: 12 residues.

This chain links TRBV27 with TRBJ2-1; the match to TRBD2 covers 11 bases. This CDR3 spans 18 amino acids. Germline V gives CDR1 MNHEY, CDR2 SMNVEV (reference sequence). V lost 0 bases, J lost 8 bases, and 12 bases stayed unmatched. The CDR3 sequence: CASSLSLVTSGRIYEQFF. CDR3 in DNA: TGTGCCAGCAGTTTATCTCTCGTAACTAGCGGGAGAATCTATGAGCAGTTCTTC.

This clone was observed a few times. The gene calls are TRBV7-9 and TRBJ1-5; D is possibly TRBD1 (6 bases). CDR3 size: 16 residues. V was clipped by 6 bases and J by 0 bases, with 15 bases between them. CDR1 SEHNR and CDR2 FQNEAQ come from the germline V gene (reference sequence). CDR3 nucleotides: TGTGCCAGCAGTTCCGGGAAAGGGGGTAGCAATCAGCCCCAGCATTTT. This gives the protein CASSSGKGGSNQPQHF.

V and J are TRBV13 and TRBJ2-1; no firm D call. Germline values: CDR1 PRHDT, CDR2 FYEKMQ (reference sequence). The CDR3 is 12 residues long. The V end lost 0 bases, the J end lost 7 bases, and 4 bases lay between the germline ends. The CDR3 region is CASSLGGNEQFF. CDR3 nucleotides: TGTGCCAGCAGCTTAGGCGGGAATGAGCAGTTCTTC.